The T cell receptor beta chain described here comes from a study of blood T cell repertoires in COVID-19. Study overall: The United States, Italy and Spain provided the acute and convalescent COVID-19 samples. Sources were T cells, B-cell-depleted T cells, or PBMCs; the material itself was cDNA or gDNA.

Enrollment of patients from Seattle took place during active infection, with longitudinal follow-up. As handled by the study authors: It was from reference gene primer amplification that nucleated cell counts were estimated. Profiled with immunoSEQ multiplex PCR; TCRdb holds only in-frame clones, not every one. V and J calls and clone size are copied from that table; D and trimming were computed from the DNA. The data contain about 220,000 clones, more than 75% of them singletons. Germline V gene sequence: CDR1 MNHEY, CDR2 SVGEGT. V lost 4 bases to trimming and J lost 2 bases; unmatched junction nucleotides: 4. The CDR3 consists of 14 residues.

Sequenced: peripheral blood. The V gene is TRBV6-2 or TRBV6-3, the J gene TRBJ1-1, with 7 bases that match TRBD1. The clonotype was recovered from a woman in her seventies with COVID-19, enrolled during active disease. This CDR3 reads CASSSGQFNTEAFF. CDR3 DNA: TGTGCCAGCAGTTCGGGACAGTTTAACACTGAAGCTTTCTTT.